These 15 T cell receptor beta chains were all obtained from the same sample, sequenced in a study of molecular identifiers for immune sequencing clone quantification. TCRdb recomputed calls from the PCR reads with MiXCR, one row per CDR3 protein. The sample lists around 300,000 distinct CDR3 sequences, roughly a quarter occurring once. Sequencing was performed on naive CD8+ T cells from blood, with Jurkat cell RNA spiked in. The subset denotes: FACS-sorted CD8+CD4-CCR7+CD45RA+ naive T cells. The source of these receptors is a human donor in good health. Some libraries in this study had Jurkat cell RNA spiked in.

This chain joins TRBV20-1 and TRBJ2-3; 7 nucleotides line up with TRBD1. Trimming took 6 bases from V and 2 from J; bases not matched to a gene: 8. The CDR3 is made up of 14 amino acids. CDR1 is DFQATT and CDR2 is SNEGSKA in the germline V gene (reference sequence). CDR3: CSANAQGITDTQYF. The CDR3 DNA follows: TGCAGTGCAAATGCACAGGGGATCACAGATACGCAGTATTTT.

This clonotype was seen more than once but under ten times. The chain is built from TRBV19 and TRBJ2-6; weak D call: TRBD2 (6 bases). There are 18 residues in the CDR3. Germline V lookup: CDR1 LNHDA, CDR2 SQIVND (reference sequence). Between the trimmed V and J ends, which lost 4 bases and 3 bases, there was a span of 19 bases. CDR3 in amino acids: CASSNLEGPRHGANVLTF. For the CDR3, the DNA is TGTGCCAGTAGTAACCTGGAGGGTCCGAGGCATGGGGCCAACGTCCTGACTTTC.

In its sample, this clonotype was seen many times. The V and J genes are TRBV5-4 and TRBJ2-3; TRBD1 might be the D (6 bases). Germline CDR1 and CDR2: SGHNT and YYREEE (reference sequence). The CDR3 extends over 16 amino acids. Trimming pared 3 bases from V and 3 bases from J, leaving 17 bases between. In nucleotides, the CDR3 is TGTGCCAGCAGCTACCAGGGGAGCCTTTGGACAGATACGCAGTATTTT. This codes for CASSYQGSLWTDTQYF.

This clonotype showed up just a few times. The chain links TRBV13 to TRBJ2-7; 7 bases fit TRBD1. Unmatched junction bases numbered 14, after V lost 5 bases and J lost 7 bases. Germline CDR1 reads PRHDT; CDR2 reads FYEKMQ (reference sequence). The CDR3 is made up of 15 amino acids. CDR3 sequence reads: CASSGPRTGGREQYF. The CDR3, as DNA: TGTGCCAGCAGCGGACCCCGGACAGGCGGTCGTGAGCAGTACTTC.

In its sample, this clonotype was seen many times. V usage is TRBV29-1 and J usage is TRBJ1-1, with 7 nucleotides matching TRBD1. The CDR3 is 14 amino acids. V lost 3 bases to trimming and J lost 0 bases; unmatched junction nucleotides: 4. Per the germline V gene, CDR1 is SQVTM and CDR2 is ANQGSEA. The CDR3 spells CSVEGTVVNTEAFF. For the CDR3, the DNA is TGCAGCGTTGAGGGGACAGTCGTGAACACTGAAGCTTTCTTT.

This clonotype has at least ten counts. The chain employs TRBV5-4 and TRBJ1-2, with a tentative D call TRBD1 (6 bases). The V gene lost 1 base and the J gene lost 8 bases, with 15 bases spanning the gap. The CDR3 is 14 amino acids. Germline V gene sequence: CDR1 SGHNT, CDR2 YYREEE (reference sequence). The CDR3 region is CASSLISGESGYTF. The CDR3 coding sequence is TGTGCCAGCAGCTTGATTTCAGGGGAGAGCGGCTACACCTTC.

The gene calls are TRBV12-3 or TRBV12-4 and TRBJ1-1, with D possibly TRBD1 on 6 matching bases. The CDR3 covers 15 residues. V gave up 4 bases and J gave up 4 bases, with 16 bases separating them. The CDR3 DNA sequence: TGTGCCAGCAGTTATCCCGGGACAAAGACCACTGAAGCTTTCTTT. It is translated as CASSYPGTKTTEAFF.

There are a few counts of this clonotype. This rearrangement joins TRBV20-1 to TRBJ2-2; D unclear. In germline, CDR1 is DFQATT, CDR2 SNEGSKA (reference sequence). V was clipped by 1 base and J by 4 bases, with 16 bases between them. This CDR3 spans 16 amino acids. Here the CDR3 reads CSARGFSLSVTGELFF. In DNA form, the CDR3 reads TGCAGTGCTAGAGGCTTTAGCCTCTCTGTCACCGGGGAGCTGTTTTTT.

This clonotype appeared many times. This chain connects TRBV7-6 to TRBJ2-5; no firm D call. The CDR3 consists of 15 residues. V was cut by 1 base and J by 2 bases, with 11 bases left in between. CDR1 SGHVS and CDR2 FNYEAQ come from the germline V gene. The CDR3 region has the DNA TGTGCCAGCAGCTTAGATGACGCGGTTCAAGAGACCCAGTACTTC. Translation gives CASSLDDAVQETQYF.

This rearrangement joins TRBV12-3 or TRBV12-4 to TRBJ2-3, with D tentatively TRBD2 (5 bases). The CDR3 is made up of 17 amino acids. V was trimmed by 2 bases and J by 2 bases, leaving 17 bases between them. CDR3 in DNA: TGTGCCAGCAGTTTATATTTAGCGCCAAGAGCCACAGATACGCAGTATTTT. Translating it yields CASSLYLAPRATDTQYF.

This clonotype has at least ten counts. The chain carries TRBV7-9 and TRBJ2-7; D could derive from TRBD1 or TRBD2 (5 bases each). This CDR3 has 15 residues. The germline V gene has CDR1 SEHNR and CDR2 FQNEAQ (reference sequence). The V end was cut by 5 bases, the J end by 5 bases, with 19 bases between. CDR3 in amino acids: CASSTGRSAGNEQYF. CDR3 DNA sequence: TGTGCCAGCAGCACGGGACGGAGCGCTGGTAACGAGCAGTACTTC.

Only a few counts were recorded for this clonotype. The V gene is TRBV19, the J gene TRBJ2-4; a possible D gene is TRBD1 (6 bases). The CDR3 loop spans 14 amino acids. Germline V CDR1 and CDR2: LNHDA, SQIVND (reference sequence). Trimming shortened V by 5 bases and J by 1 base, and 9 bases separated the two germline ends. Written as DNA, the CDR3 is TGTGCCAGTAGTGACGACAGGGCCAAAAACATTCAGTACTTC. It is translated as CASSDDRAKNIQYF.

The chain has TRBV27 and TRBJ1-1; a weak D match, TRBD1 (5 bases). The CDR3 sequence is 13 residues long. The germline V gene has CDR1 MNHEY and CDR2 SMNVEV (reference sequence). Trimming took off 5 bases at V and 5 bases at J, with 12 bases between the two ends. The CDR3 sequence is CASSTPGLTEAFF. CDR3 DNA: TGTGCCAGCAGTACCCCAGGGTTAACTGAAGCTTTCTTT.

This clonotype was observed many times. The rearrangement uses TRBV19 and TRBJ1-1; perhaps TRBD1 as D (5 bases). The V and J ends lost 8 bases and 2 bases respectively, with 15 bases between them. Germline V CDR1 and CDR2: LNHDA, SQIVND (reference sequence). This CDR3 region has 14 residues. The CDR3 spells CASSMDTSNTEAFF. The CDR3 DNA follows: TGTGCCAGTTCTATGGACACCTCAAACACTGAAGCTTTCTTT.

The table lists this clonotype with many counts. This chain uses TRBV2 with TRBJ2-5; tentative D call: TRBD1 (5 bases). V was clipped by 7 bases and J by 2 bases, with 14 bases between them. Germline V gene lookup returns CDR1 SNHLY and CDR2 FYNNEI. The CDR3 covers 14 residues. CDR3 loop: CASIGATAQETQYF. CDR3 coding DNA: TGTGCCAGCATAGGGGCAACCGCTCAAGAGACCCAGTACTTC.